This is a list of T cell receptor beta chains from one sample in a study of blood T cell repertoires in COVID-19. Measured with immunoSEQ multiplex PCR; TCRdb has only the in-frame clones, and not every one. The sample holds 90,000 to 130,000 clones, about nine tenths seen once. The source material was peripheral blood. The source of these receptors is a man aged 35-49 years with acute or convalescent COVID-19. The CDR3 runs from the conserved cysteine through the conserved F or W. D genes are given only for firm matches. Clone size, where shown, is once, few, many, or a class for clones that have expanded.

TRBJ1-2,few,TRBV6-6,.,TGTGCCAGCAGTCCCGCGGCGTATGGCTACACCTTC,CASSPAAYGYTF
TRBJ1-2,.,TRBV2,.,TGTGCCAGCAGTGAACAGGCAGCTAACTATGGCTACACCTTC,CASSEQAANYGYTF
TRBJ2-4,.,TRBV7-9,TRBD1,TGTGCCAGCAGCTTTCAGGGGGATGGCAAAAACATTCAGTACTTC,CASSFQGDGKNIQYF
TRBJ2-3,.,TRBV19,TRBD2,TGTGCCAGTAGGGGGACTACTAGCACAGATACGCAGTATTTT,CASRGTTSTDTQYF
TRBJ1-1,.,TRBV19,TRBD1,TGTGCCAGTGGCGAACAGGGGATGAACACTGAAGCTTTCTTT,CASGEQGMNTEAFF
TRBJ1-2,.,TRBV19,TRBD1,TGTGCCAGTAGTGAGCGCAGGGGGCAGTGGGGCTACACCTTC,CASSERRGQWGYTF
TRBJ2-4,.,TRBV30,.,TGTGCCTGGAGTGTCCCGGAAAACATTCAGTACTTC,CAWSVPENIQYF
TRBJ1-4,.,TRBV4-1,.,TGCGCCAGCAGCCAAGAAGGGCGGGCGGGGCAGGGCACTGTCAATGAAAAACTGTTTTTT,CASSQEGRAGQGTVNEKLFF
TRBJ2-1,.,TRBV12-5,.,TGTGCTAGTGGGCAGGGACAATACAATGAGCAGTTCTTC,CASGQGQYNEQFF
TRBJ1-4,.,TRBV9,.,TGTGCCAGCAGCGTAGGAGACAGGAGGTTCCTTGCAACTAATGAAAAACTGTTTTTT,CASSVGDRRFLATNEKLFF